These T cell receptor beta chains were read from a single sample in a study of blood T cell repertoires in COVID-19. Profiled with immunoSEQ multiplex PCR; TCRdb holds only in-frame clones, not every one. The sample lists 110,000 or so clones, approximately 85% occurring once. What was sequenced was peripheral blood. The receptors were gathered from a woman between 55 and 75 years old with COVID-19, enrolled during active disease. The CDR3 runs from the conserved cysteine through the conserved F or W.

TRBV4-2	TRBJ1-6	CASSQDKTGWNSPLHF
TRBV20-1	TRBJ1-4	CSASLAGAEKLFF
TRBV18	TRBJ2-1	CASSRPGTSGGSGNEQFF
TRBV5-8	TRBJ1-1	CASSGRQGGTEAFF
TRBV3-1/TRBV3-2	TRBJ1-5	CASSQSTGGLDQPQHF
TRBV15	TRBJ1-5	CATSPPDYSNQPQHF
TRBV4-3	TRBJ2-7	CASSQDLNLGAYEQYF
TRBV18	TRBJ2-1	CASSWDRVGNEQFF
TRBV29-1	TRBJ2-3	CSVEGTVGPDTQYF
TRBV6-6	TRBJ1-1	CASSYFAGLNTEAFF
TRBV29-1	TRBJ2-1	CSVDNQDSYEQFF
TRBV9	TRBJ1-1	CASSLTGTGEGYTEAFF
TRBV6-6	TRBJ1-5	CASRGTGGNQPQHF
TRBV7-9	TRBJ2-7	CASSPGDGSYEQYF
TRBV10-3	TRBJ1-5	CAISEGETYSGQPQHF
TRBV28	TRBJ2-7	CASRTGDTEQYF
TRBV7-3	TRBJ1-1	CASQGPDTEAFF
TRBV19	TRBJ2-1	CASSDLLAGGSYNEQFF
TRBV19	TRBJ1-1	CASQQGGTEAFF
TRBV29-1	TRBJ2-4	CSVGVRGQGKNIQYF
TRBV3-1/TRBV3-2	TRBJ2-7	CASSQGSNALAGEQYF
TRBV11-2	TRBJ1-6	CASSLDRGGWSPLHF
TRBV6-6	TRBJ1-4	CASSPLGGTNEKLFF
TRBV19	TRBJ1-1	CASSIDTGTGKMGTEAFF
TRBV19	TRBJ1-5	CASTPGVGGHQPQHF
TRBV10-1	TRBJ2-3	CASSSPGPPSTDTQYF
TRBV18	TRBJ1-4	CASSKGTGIGEKLFF
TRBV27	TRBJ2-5	CASRQRSGRQETQYF
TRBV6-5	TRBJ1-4	CASSYGGGGLEKLFF
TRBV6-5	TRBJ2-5	CASRETGFQETQYF
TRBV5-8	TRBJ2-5	CASSDRNVRETQYF
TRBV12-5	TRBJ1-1	CASGKKGENTEAFF
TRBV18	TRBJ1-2	CASSPETGGRGYTF
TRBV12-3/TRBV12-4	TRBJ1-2	CASRPPENYGYTF
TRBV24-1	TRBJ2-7	CATSDYEGISVVSRYEQYF